Listed here are 15 T cell receptor beta chains from one sample, sequenced in a study of T cells in Graves' hyperthyroidism and ophthalmopathy. TCR beta CDR3 regions were amplified from RNA transcripts. Primed by the HTBI set, a first-round RT-PCR was run on the TCR CDR3. In TCRdb, the multiplex PCR reads were re-called with MiXCR into one record per CDR3 protein. The sample shows about 620,000 distinct CDR3 sequences, around 15% of them seen only once. The specimen sequenced was blood. The receptors derive from a woman in her 30s with Graves' hyperthyroidism.

Many counts were recorded for this clonotype. The chain couples TRBV6-1 to TRBJ1-5, with D unclear. CDR1 is MNHNS and CDR2 is SASEGT in the germline V gene. The CDR3 is 14 amino acids. V lost 10 bases, J lost 0 bases, and 13 bases lay in between. Written as DNA, the CDR3 is TGTGCCACAGGAGGGCAGTATAGCAATCAGCCCCAGCATTTT. Translated, it gives CATGGQYSNQPQHF.

The chain is built from TRBV11-2 and TRBJ2-7, with D possibly TRBD2 on 6 matching bases. CDR1 is SGHAT and CDR2 is FQNNGV in the germline V gene. The CDR3 consists of 13 residues. Deletions cut 5 bases from V and 4 bases from J, with 12 bases between. Here the CDR3 DNA reads TGTGCCAGCAGCGCGGGACCAGATTACGAGCAGTACTTC. Its protein is CASSAGPDYEQYF.

In its sample, this clonotype was seen a few times. The gene calls are TRBV6-1 and TRBJ2-1, with D perhaps TRBD2 (7 bases). CDR3 length: 11 residues. Between the trimmed V and J ends, which lost 8 bases and 9 bases, there was a span of 11 bases. CDR1 is MNHNS, CDR2 SASEGT, per germline. The CDR3 spells CASGRGGEQFF. The CDR3, as DNA: TGTGCCAGCGGGAGGGGGGGTGAGCAGTTCTTC.

This clonotype was recorded only once. This chain uses TRBV9 with TRBJ1-2; D gene unclear. CDR3 length equals 15 residues. Germline CDR1 and CDR2: SGDLS and YYNGEE. V was cut by 0 bases and J by 2 bases, with 11 bases left in between. The CDR3 coding sequence is TGTGCCAGCAGCGTAGCACCATGGCTGAACTATGGCTACACCTTC. Protein product: CASSVAPWLNYGYTF.

This clonotype was seen at least ten times. The gene calls are TRBV6-2 or TRBV6-3 and TRBJ2-7; the match to TRBD2 covers 9 bases. Germline CDR1 MNHEY, CDR2 SVGEGT. The junction had 3 bases not matched to a gene; V was cut back by 0 bases and J by 0 bases. The CDR3 loop spans 16 amino acids. The CDR3 loop reads CASSYSSGRPSYEQYF. The CDR3 DNA follows: TGTGCCAGCAGTTACTCAAGCGGGAGGCCCTCCTACGAGCAGTACTTC.

The chain links TRBV19 to TRBJ1-1; D is unresolved. This CDR3 has 14 amino acids. V shed 3 bases and J shed 4 bases, with 12 bases lying between them. The germline CDR1 and CDR2 sequences are LNHDA and SQIVND (reference sequence). This CDR3 is CASSISLGFTEAFF. CDR3 coding DNA: TGTGCCAGTAGTATCTCCTTGGGGTTCACTGAAGCTTTCTTT.

This clonotype was seen many times. The chain joins TRBV28 to TRBJ2-1; 8 bases are shared with TRBD1. J lost 6 bases, V lost 5 bases, and 3 bases had no gene match. Germline values: CDR1 MDHEN, CDR2 SYDVKM. The CDR3 totals 13 residues. Here the CDR3 reads CASSPTGANEQFF. The CDR3 DNA is TGTGCCAGCAGTCCGACAGGGGCCAATGAGCAGTTCTTC.

The V gene is TRBV10-2, the J gene TRBJ1-6; D possibly corresponds to TRBD1 (5 bases). Germline V CDR1 and CDR2: WSHSY, SAAADI. The CDR3 spans 14 residues. The V end was cut by 6 bases, the J end by 7 bases, with 13 bases between. CDR3 bases: TGCGCCAGCAGCTCGGGACTGGGGAATTCACCCCTCCACTTT. Protein: CASSSGLGNSPLHF.

This clonotype was seen ten or more times. This chain joins TRBV30 and TRBJ2-7, with 7 bases matching TRBD2. Unmatched junction bases numbered 7, after V lost 3 bases and J lost 11 bases. Germline V gene sequence: CDR1 GTSNPN, CDR2 SVGIG (reference sequence). The length of the CDR3 is 11 residues. CDR3 loop: CAWSSAGEEYF. For the CDR3, the DNA is TGTGCCTGGAGCTCCGCGGGAGAGGAGTACTTC.

This clonotype has ten or more counts. This chain links TRBV7-2 with TRBJ2-3; 12 bases match TRBD2. With V trimmed by 1 base and J by 0 bases, 8 bases remained unmatched. The CDR3 has 19 residues. Germline V gives CDR1 SGHTA, CDR2 FQGNSA. The CDR3 coding sequence is TGTGCCAGCAGCTTAGGTTTGCTAGCGGGAGGGAGTAGCACAGATACGCAGTATTTT. It is translated as CASSLGLLAGGSSTDTQYF.

V is TRBV4-1 and J is TRBJ2-7, with a possible D match to TRBD2 (5 bases). The CDR3 runs 15 residues. Trimming removed 1 base at V and 2 bases at J, with 12 bases between. CDR1 is MGHRA, CDR2 YSYEKL, per germline. CDR3 amino acids: CASSQAGVPPYEQYF. CDR3 DNA: TGCGCCAGCAGCCAAGCCGGGGTACCACCCTACGAGCAGTACTTC.

This clonotype was counted once. The CDR3 DNA sequence: TGTGCCAGCAGTAATCCGAATCAAGAGACCCAGTACTTC. Protein product: CASSNPNQETQYF. This rearrangement joins TRBV7-9 to TRBJ2-5; D is ambiguous. V shed 6 bases and J shed 2 bases, with 10 bases lying between them. CDR3 length equals 13 residues. Germline CDR1 SEHNR, CDR2 FQNEAQ (reference sequence).

The table lists this clonotype with many counts. V gene TRBV27 combines with J gene TRBJ2-1; a possible D gene is TRBD2 (6 bases). CDR1 is MNHEY and CDR2 is SMNVEV in the germline V gene (reference sequence). V lost 5 bases and J 7 bases, leaving 18 bases between the germline ends. This CDR3 comprises 15 residues. CDR3 region: CASSPRTGAGNEQFF. DNA for the CDR3: TGTGCCAGCAGTCCCCGGACTGGCGCGGGGAATGAGCAGTTCTTC.

Comments on this clonotype: Just one base apart from a much larger clone, this may be a read error. This sequence joins TRBV9 and TRBJ2-1, with D maybe TRBD1 (6 bases). The CDR3 is made up of 14 amino acids. The germline V gene has CDR1 SGDLS and CDR2 YYNGEE. CDR3 in amino acids: CTSSVATGFTEQFF. The CDR3, as DNA: TGTACCAGCAGCGTAGCTACAGGGTTCACTGAGCAGTTCTTC.

The gene calls are TRBV29-1 and TRBJ2-1; the match to TRBD1 covers 7 bases. This CDR3 is 12 amino acids long. Germline V gives CDR1 SQVTM, CDR2 ANQGSEA. Germline trimming cut 6 bases from V and 3 bases from J; bases unmatched to any gene: 2. The CDR3 DNA reads TGCAGCGTCCGACAGGGCTACAATGAGCAGTTCTTC. Residues: CSVRQGYNEQFF.